These 7 T cell receptor beta chains were all obtained from the same sample, sequenced in a study of graft-versus-host responses after intestinal transplantation. What these receptors recognize is not known. Using immunoSEQ multiplex PCR, the repertoire was profiled, and TCRdb retains in-frame clones only, with some absent. This sample has roughly 90,000 clones, with about 93% found just once. The starting material was unstimulated CD8+ T cells sorted from spleen or lymph node cells, obtained before intestinal transplant. The receptors were sampled from a human donor who received an intestinal transplant.

The chain has TRBV9 and TRBJ2-1, with D possibly TRBD1 on 6 matching bases. This CDR3 region has 14 residues. The V gene lost 5 bases and the J gene lost 6 bases, with 15 bases spanning the gap. Germline V gene sequence: CDR1 SGDLS, CDR2 YYNGEE. The CDR3 nucleotides read TGTGCCAGCAGAAAGGGGGATTGGGGCAATGAGCAGTTCTTC. Its protein is CASRKGDWGNEQFF.

This chain joins TRBV6-1 and TRBJ2-1, with unresolved D. Germline V gene sequence: CDR1 MNHNS, CDR2 SASEGT. The V and J ends lost 3 bases and 1 base respectively, with 4 bases between them. CDR3 length: 13 residues. CDR3 bases: TGTGCCAGCAGTGACAGGTCCTACAATGAGCAGTTCTTC. It yields the protein CASSDRSYNEQFF.

The count of this clone is one. The chain joins TRBV9 to TRBJ2-1; TRBD2 agrees at 7 bases. Germline V CDR1 and CDR2: SGDLS, YYNGEE. There are 14 residues in the CDR3. The V segment lost 4 bases and the J segment 8 bases; nucleotides outside the gene matches: 9. CDR3 sequence reads: CASSPWGGQDEQFF. The CDR3 nucleotides are TGTGCCAGCAGCCCTTGGGGGGGTCAGGATGAGCAGTTCTTC.

DNA of the CDR3: TGTGCCAGTAGTATAAAGCGGCCCAACAATGAGCAGTTCTTC. This codes for CASSIKRPNNEQFF. The chain joins TRBV19 to TRBJ2-1; D may be TRBD2 (5 bases). V was trimmed by 2 bases and J by 5 bases, leaving 10 bases between them. In germline, CDR1 is LNHDA, CDR2 SQIVND (reference sequence). The CDR3 runs 14 residues.

The chain links TRBV2 to TRBJ2-7; D is undetermined. CDR3 length: 10 residues. Trimming pared 2 bases from V and 7 bases from J, leaving 3 bases between. Germline CDR1 SNHLY, CDR2 FYNNEI. The CDR3 loop is CASSENEQYF. In DNA, the CDR3 is TGTGCCAGCAGTGAAAATGAGCAGTACTTC.

The chain combines TRBV7-6 with TRBJ1-1, with D uncertain. V lost 4 bases to trimming and J lost 2 bases, with 11 bases between them. The CDR3 is 14 amino acids. In germline, CDR1 is SGHVS, CDR2 FNYEAQ. CDR3 bases: TGTGCCAGCAGCTCACAAGCAGATAACACTGAAGCTTTCTTT. As protein: CASSSQADNTEAFF.

The chain joins TRBV7-6 to TRBJ2-1; D is undetermined. V lost 5 bases and J lost 0, with 20 bases in between. Germline CDR1 and CDR2: SGHVS and FNYEAQ. CDR3 size: 18 residues. As DNA, the CDR3 is TGTGCCAGCAGCCCCCTCGATGGATTCCTGAGCTCCTACAATGAGCAGTTCTTC. It codes for CASSPLDGFLSSYNEQFF.